This T cell receptor beta chain comes out of a study of T cells and Merkel cell carcinoma outcomes. Sequencing was performed with immunoSEQ multiplex PCR; in TCRdb, only in-frame clones are kept and a portion is missing. The table records 2,500 to 3,500 clones, almost 96% of them present only once. This TCR was sampled from a human donor with Merkel cell carcinoma. Material for sequencing was tumor tissue from Merkel cell carcinoma.

CDR3 amino acids: CASSFQLGTEAFF. CDR3 nucleotides: TGTGCCAGCAGCTTTCAATTGGGGACTGAAGCTTTCTTT. The chain couples TRBV9 to TRBJ1-1; D call uncertain. The germline gives CDR1 SGDLS, CDR2 YYNGEE. V gave up 4 bases and J gave up 5 bases, with 12 bases separating them. The CDR3 is made up of 13 amino acids.